This TCR beta chain was profiled in a study of cytomegalovirus exposure and HLA in healthy donors (TCRdb year 2017). Notes on the research overall: According to a later analysis, one platform produced both the approximately 110 validation repertoires and the 550 to 800 repertoires of the first cohort. The aim of the study was to test whether cataloging public T cell receptors could identify signatures of past pathogen exposure. To predict cytomegalovirus infection status, the study brought together high-throughput TCR immunosequencing, statistical association of individual TCRs with disease status, and machine learning. Besides the first cohort of under 700 subjects, a separate validation cohort made up of 120 different subjects was used.

Looking up the germline V gene yields CDR1 SGHDT and CDR2 YYEEEE. The CDR3 goes from the cysteine to the phenylalanine over 15 residues. Just CDR3 DNA is preserved here, 45 bases in frame from base 1. Trimming at the junction amounts to 1 base on V and 7 bases on J, and the germline ends lie 18 bases apart. The receptor library was made with the immunoSEQ multiplex PCR assay. The paper's data handling went like this. A statistical classification framework was developed to diagnose cytomegalovirus status using the catalog of TCR beta chain sequences. In its TCRdb copy, this immuneACCESS table keeps in-frame sequences only and misses some clones. Where compared with another copy, unresolved V genes explain less than half of these, and the others have no known cause. The V and J calls and clone size are taken from that table; D and trimming were inferred from the DNA. Present in this sample are 100,000 to 130,000 clones, about 85% of which were seen just once. About 3% of the sample lies in the top ten.

The paper as a whole reports these results and caveats: The authors suggested that the approach could potentially be generalized to other disease states and immunological phenotypes. The study listed 164 TCR beta chains as associated with cytomegalovirus. Of the cluster scores, around 95% were above 0 in a later analysis, which found that TCRs clustered in the first cohort also tended to co-occur in the 90 to 150 validation repertoires. Most TCR sequences were observed very rarely across donors, whereas some public TCRs were present in many individuals. A later analysis lacked HLA typing for the validation cohort, so it scored co-occurrence in that cohort across all 120 or so repertoires. The classifier was reported to diagnose cytomegalovirus status with high specificity and sensitivity in both the original cohort and the validation cohort. A few of the identified cytomegalovirus-associated TCR beta chains were confirmed in vitro to be specific for cytomegalovirus antigens.

A word on this clone: Its specific antigen is unknown. The record has no base qualities; no much larger clone is one base away.

Separate from the approximately 670-subject first cohort, the validation cohort of roughly 110 subjects was the group to which the donors belonged. The sequenced sample consisted of PBMCs. The origin of this receptor is a woman aged 18-29 years in good health and CMV-seronegative. The receptor chain draws on TRBV5-6 and TRBJ2-7, with TRBD2 as a weak D call on 6 bases. The CDR3 is CASSLLPEGGKEQYF. In nucleotides, the sequence is TGTGCCAGCAGCTTGCTGCCCGAGGGCGGGAAAGAGCAGTACTTC.